The 24 T cell receptor beta chains listed next were all sequenced from one sample in a study of T cell repertoires in cytomegalovirus infection. From the reads, TCRdb called clonotypes with MiXCR, one entry per CDR3 protein. The sample lists around 310,000 distinct CDR3 sequences, about a sixth occurring once. Sequenced: PBMCs. These receptors were taken from a human donor in good health (CMV status not recorded). Some clones in this sample may be carry-over from other donors' samples.

The chain carries TRBV6-1 and TRBJ1-5, with 9 bases fitting TRBD1. After removal of 4 bases from V and 9 bases from J, the junction contained 7 bases not matched to a gene. Germline loops: CDR1 MNHNS, CDR2 SASEGT. The CDR3 is 14 residues long. The CDR3 reads CASSGTGDGGPQHF. The CDR3, as DNA: TGTGCCAGCAGTGGGACAGGGGACGGAGGGCCCCAGCATTTT.

The sample holds many counts of this clonotype. The V call is TRBV7-6, the J call TRBJ2-7; D is perhaps TRBD1 or TRBD2 (6 bases each). The ends were cut back, 1 base at V and 5 bases at J, with 12 bases in the middle. The CDR3 is 14 residues long. The germline CDR1 and CDR2 sequences are SGHVS and FNYEAQ. The CDR3 loop reads CASSLVPGADEQYF. The CDR3 bases are TGTGCCAGCAGCTTAGTTCCGGGGGCCGACGAGCAGTACTTC.

This clonotype has at least ten counts. This sequence joins TRBV7-2 and TRBJ1-4, with 7 bases that match TRBD1. The V gene's germline CDR1 is SGHTA and CDR2 FQGNSA. The ends lost 6 bases at V and 4 bases at J; junction bases unmatched: 5. The CDR3 loop spans 14 amino acids. CDR3 bases: TGTGCCAGCAGGGGGGACAGTCTTAATGAAAAACTGTTTTTT. Protein sequence: CASRGDSLNEKLFF.

V is TRBV20-1 and J is TRBJ1-1; unclear D gene. Germline CDR1 and CDR2: DFQATT and SNEGSKA (reference sequence). The CDR3 has 10 amino acids. With 6 bases removed from V and 7 bases from J, the gap between germline ends came to 9 bases. DNA of the CDR3: TGCAGTGCCAAGGCCGATGAAGCTTTCTTT. This sequence encodes CSAKADEAFF.

This clonotype has a handful of counts. The chain couples TRBV2 to TRBJ1-6; D is uncertain. The CDR3 totals 15 residues. V was clipped by 5 bases and J by 9 bases, with 17 bases between them. CDR1 and CDR2 (germline): SNHLY, FYNNEI. CDR3 bases: TGTGCCAGCAGTCGTGACACCATTTGGACTTCACCCCTCCACTTT. This translates into CASSRDTIWTSPLHF.

In its sample, this clonotype was seen many times. This chain links TRBV7-2 with TRBJ2-1; 10 nucleotides agree with TRBD2. J was trimmed by 7 bases and V by 5 bases; bases with no gene match: 11. The CDR3 totals 16 residues. The germline V gene encodes CDR1 SGHTA and CDR2 FQGNSA. The CDR3 here is CASSVAGTSAGNEQFF. CDR3 nucleotide sequence: TGTGCCAGCAGCGTCGCCGGGACTAGCGCCGGAAATGAGCAGTTCTTC.

This clonotype was picked up a small number of times. This chain joins TRBV20-1 and TRBJ2-7, with D possibly being TRBD2 (5 bases). The length of the CDR3 is 13 residues. V was trimmed by 6 bases and J by 4 bases, leaving 16 bases between them. Per the germline V gene, CDR1 is DFQATT and CDR2 is SNEGSKA (reference sequence). CDR3 loop: CSAENAGSYEQYF. CDR3 DNA: TGCAGTGCCGAAAACGCGGGCTCGTACGAGCAGTACTTC.

This chain links TRBV6-5 with TRBJ2-5; 7 positions match TRBD1. V was clipped by 2 bases and J by 5 bases; unmatched bases: 11. Germline V gene lookup returns CDR1 MNHEY and CDR2 SVGAGI. This CDR3 spans 16 amino acids. The CDR3 region has the DNA TGTGCCAGCAGTTACACCAACAGGGGATCCCGGGAGACCCAGTACTTC. This translates into CASSYTNRGSRETQYF.

The table lists this clonotype with a count of one. The chain links TRBV11-1 to TRBJ1-2, with D possibly matching TRBD1 (6 bases). With 3 bases removed from V and 5 bases from J, the gap between germline ends came to 19 bases. Germline-derived CDR1 and CDR2 are SGHAT and FQDESV (reference sequence). The CDR3 sequence is 16 residues long. The DNA of the CDR3 is TGTGCCAGCAGCTTGGGCGGACAGCTGGGCAGATATGGCTACACCTTC. The encoded protein is CASSLGGQLGRYGYTF.

The CDR3 region is CASSQDVGRSTF. The CDR3 DNA is TGTGCCAGCAGCCAAGATGTAGGCAGATCGACCTTC. This sequence joins TRBV4-2 and TRBJ1-2; D is unclear. The length of the CDR3 is 12 residues. The V gene's germline CDR1 is LGHNA and CDR2 YNFKEQ. Trimming took off 0 bases at V and 14 bases at J, with 13 bases between the two ends.

The chain recombines TRBV4-3 with TRBJ1-6; D call uncertain. The CDR3 spans 14 residues. Germline CDR1 reads LGHNA; CDR2 reads YSLEER. V dropped 4 bases and J dropped 9 bases, with 13 bases sitting between them. This CDR3 reads CASSRVGWGSPLHF. The CDR3 nucleotides read TGCGCCAGCAGCCGAGTCGGGTGGGGTTCACCCCTCCACTTT.

This chain uses TRBV7-4 with TRBJ2-4; D may match TRBD1 or TRBD2 (5 bases each). Germline V gene sequence: CDR1 SGHVT, CDR2 SQSDAQ. The CDR3 is 16 amino acids. V lost 4 bases to trimming and J lost 6 bases, with 19 bases between them. The CDR3 reads CASSSNMRGLGNIQYF. Here the CDR3 DNA reads TGTGCCAGCAGCTCCAACATGAGGGGTTTGGGAAACATTCAGTACTTC.

The V gene is TRBV7-9, the J gene TRBJ1-1; D call uncertain. This CDR3 spans 15 amino acids. Germline V gives CDR1 SEHNR, CDR2 FQNEAQ (reference sequence). Between the trimmed V and J ends, which lost 1 base and 2 bases, there was a span of 11 bases. The CDR3 protein is CASSLDAVRNTEAFF. The CDR3, as DNA: TGTGCCAGCAGCTTAGATGCAGTCAGAAACACTGAAGCTTTCTTT.

The CDR3 is CSARDSLAGEQETQYF. CDR3 nucleotide sequence: TGCAGTGCTAGAGATAGCCTAGCGGGGGAACAAGAGACCCAGTACTTC. V is TRBV20-1 and J is TRBJ2-5; the match to TRBD2 covers 10 bases. The CDR3 is 16 amino acids. Germline V gene sequence: CDR1 DFQATT, CDR2 SNEGSKA (reference sequence). J was trimmed by 2 bases and V by 0 bases; bases with no gene match: 6.

This clonotype was detected a few times. The genes are TRBV6-5 and TRBJ2-2; 8 bases fit TRBD1. This CDR3 contains 18 residues. The V and J ends lost 5 bases and 4 bases, in that order; junction bases with no gene match: 15. Germline CDR1 MNHEY, CDR2 SVGAGI. The CDR3 spells CASSTRGQEIWSTGELFF. DNA for the CDR3: TGTGCCAGCAGTACCCGGGGACAGGAGATTTGGAGCACCGGGGAGCTGTTTTTT.

This clonotype was observed a handful of times. The V gene is TRBV29-1, the J gene TRBJ2-7, with TRBD2 identical over 12 bases. Looked up from germline, CDR1 is SQVTM and CDR2 is ANQGSEA. The V segment lost 4 bases and the J segment 3 bases; nucleotides outside the gene matches: 4. The length of the CDR3 is 14 residues. CDR3 sequence reads: CSVAGLAGNYEQYF. The CDR3 nucleotides read TGCAGCGTTGCCGGACTAGCGGGGAACTACGAGCAGTACTTC.

This chain joins TRBV20-1 and TRBJ1-5; D is perhaps TRBD1 (5 bases). This CDR3 spans 14 amino acids. Germline lookup yields CDR1 DFQATT and CDR2 SNEGSKA (reference sequence). V was trimmed by 6 bases and J by 3 bases, leaving 15 bases between them. CDR3 nucleotide sequence: TGCAGTGCGGTGGGGGTGTCGACCAATCAGCCCCAGCATTTT. It specifies CSAVGVSTNQPQHF.

There are a few counts of this clonotype. V usage is TRBV9 and J usage is TRBJ1-5; 8 positions agree with TRBD1. V dropped 0 bases and J dropped 8; count of bases not matched to a gene: 13. Germline V gene data show CDR1 as SGDLS and CDR2 as YYNGEE. This CDR3 spans 17 amino acids. CDR3 residues: CASSVVLGTGDVKPQHF. DNA of the CDR3: TGTGCCAGCAGCGTAGTTTTAGGGACAGGAGACGTTAAGCCCCAGCATTTT.

This clonotype was recorded a few times. The J gene is TRBJ1-2, the V gene TRBV10-3; D is perhaps TRBD1 (6 bases). The CDR3 has 15 amino acids. Germline-derived CDR1 and CDR2 are ENHRY and SYGVKD. The V end was cut by 6 bases, the J end by 2 bases, with 16 bases between. CDR3 DNA: TGTGCCATCAGGGCAGCCGGGACACCAAACTATGGCTACACCTTC. Translation gives CAIRAAGTPNYGYTF.

The chain recombines TRBV5-1 with TRBJ2-2, with TRBD1 matching over 7 bases. V lost 3 bases, J lost 2 bases, and 4 bases stayed unmatched. CDR1 SGHRS and CDR2 YFSETQ come from the germline V gene. The CDR3 spans 15 residues. Written as DNA, the CDR3 is TGCGCCAGCAGCTCGGGACAGACAAACACCGGGGAGCTGTTTTTT. As protein: CASSSGQTNTGELFF. The whole variable domain, remainder taken from reference TRBV5-1 and TRBJ2-2, is KAGVTQTPRYLIKTRGQQVTLSCSPISGHRSVSWYQQTPGQGLQFLFEYFSETQRNKGNFPGRFSGRQFSNSRSEMNVSTLELGDSALYLCASSSGQTNTGELFFGEGSRLTVL.

The genes are TRBV6-1 and TRBJ1-4; D is unresolved. Germline V CDR1 and CDR2: MNHNS, SASEGT. The V end lost 0 bases, the J end lost 8 bases, and 13 bases lay between the germline ends. CDR3 length: 15 residues. The CDR3 region has the DNA TGTGCCAGCAGTGAAGCGCGAGGAGGGATAGAAAAACTGTTTTTT. As protein: CASSEARGGIEKLFF.

This clonotype came up a few times. The rearrangement links TRBV4-3 to TRBJ1-1; D is perhaps TRBD1 (6 bases). Germline V lookup: CDR1 LGHNA, CDR2 YSLEER. This CDR3 spans 15 amino acids. The V end was cut by 4 bases, the J end by 0 bases, with 12 bases between. The chain's CDR3 is CASSPGQLMNTEAFF. CDR3 in DNA: TGCGCCAGCAGCCCCGGACAGTTGATGAACACTGAAGCTTTCTTT.

The chain couples TRBV23-1 to TRBJ1-5, with 8 bases fitting TRBD1. TRBV23-1 is designated an ORF whose function remains uncertain. The ends lost 0 bases at V and 2 bases at J; junction bases unmatched: 15. CDR3 length equals 20 residues. The CDR3 sequence: CASSQSLSPDGQGGNQPQHF. The CDR3, as DNA: TGCGCCAGCAGTCAATCGTTGTCCCCCGACGGACAGGGTGGCAATCAGCCCCAGCATTTT.

This rearrangement joins TRBV29-1 to TRBJ2-5; D unclear. Germline values: CDR1 SQVTM, CDR2 ANQGSEA. The germline V and J ends were trimmed by 4 bases and 5 bases, with 17 bases remaining between them. This CDR3 has 14 amino acids. In DNA, the CDR3 is TGCAGCGTTGCCCCCCAAGGGTTGTGGGAGACCCAGTACTTC. This codes for CSVAPQGLWETQYF.